This is a list of T cell receptor beta chains from one sample in a study of T cell repertoires in aging, cancer and after chemotherapy. TCRdb reanalysed the multiplex PCR reads using MiXCR and keeps one entry per CDR3 protein. The sample has 10,000 to 15,000 distinct CDR3 sequences, roughly 36% seen once. Sequencing input: blood. These receptors all stem from a human donor in good health. The donor label of this sample is uncertain. Both conserved end residues are part of each CDR3. D genes are given only for firm matches. A row's size may be missing; if present it is once, few, many or a size class.

J: TRBJ2-3; length: 16; V: TRBV19; D: TRBD2; size: NA; DNA: TGTGCCAGTATAAAAGTTCGGCGGGGGGGGGGAGATACGCAGTATTTT; CDR3: CASIKVRRGGGDTQYF
J: TRBJ2-1; length: 14; V: TRBV18; D: NA; size: NA; DNA: TGTGCCAGCTCACCGGGGGACACCTACAATGAGCAGTTCTTC; CDR3: CASSPGDTYNEQFF
J: TRBJ2-7; length: 17; V: TRBV19; D: NA; size: NA; DNA: TGTGCCAGTAGTCCCTCCGGGGAGGCGGGGGCTCTCTACGAGCAGTACTTC; CDR3: CASSPSGEAGALYEQYF
J: TRBJ2-1; length: 15; V: TRBV27; D: NA; size: NA; DNA: TGTGCCAGCAGTTTGAAGGCGAGCTCCTACAATGAGCAGTTCTTC; CDR3: CASSLKASSYNEQFF
J: TRBJ2-6; length: 15; V: TRBV27; D: NA; size: few; DNA: TGTGCCAGCAGTTTCGTGCAGGCTGGGGCCAACGTCCTGACTTTC; CDR3: CASSFVQAGANVLTF
J: TRBJ2-7; length: 16; V: TRBV6-1; D: NA; size: once; DNA: TGTGCCAGCAGTCTACAGGGACGGGTAAGCTCCTACGAGCAGTACTTC; CDR3: CASSLQGRVSSYEQYF
J: TRBJ2-6; length: 14; V: TRBV13; D: NA; size: NA; DNA: TGTGCCAGCAACCCCGAGAGTGGGGCCAACGTCCTGACTTTC; CDR3: CASNPESGANVLTF
J: TRBJ1-4; length: 15; V: TRBV18; D: NA; size: NA; DNA: TGTGCCAGCTCACCACTACCACAGAGTAATGAAAAACTGTTTTTT; CDR3: CASSPLPQSNEKLFF
J: TRBJ2-7; length: 13; V: TRBV5-6; D: NA; size: NA; DNA: TGTGCCAGCACAGGGGGGAGTACGGGCGAGCAGTACTTC; CDR3: CASTGGSTGEQYF
J: TRBJ1-3; length: 13; V: TRBV6-5; D: TRBD1; size: medium-sized; DNA: TGTGCCAGCACCTCACAGGGGACCAACACCATATATTTT; CDR3: CASTSQGTNTIYF
J: TRBJ2-3; length: 17; V: TRBV6-5; D: TRBD2; size: few; DNA: TGTGCCAGCAGTTACTCGAGCCTAGCGGGGGGGCTGGATACGCAGTATTTT; CDR3: CASSYSSLAGGLDTQYF
J: TRBJ1-1; length: 14; V: TRBV11-3; D: NA; size: few; DNA: TGTGCCAGCAGCTTTGGTGAGATTTACACTGAAGCTTTCTTT; CDR3: CASSFGEIYTEAFF
J: TRBJ2-7; length: 14; V: TRBV29-1; D: NA; size: medium-sized; DNA: TGCAGCGCAACCATTGCTGGAGCAGGTCGTGAGCAGTACTTC; CDR3: CSATIAGAGREQYF
J: TRBJ1-5; length: 15; V: TRBV5-5; D: NA; size: NA; DNA: TGTGCCAGCAGCTTAGGTCAGTATGGCAATCAGCCCCAGCATTTT; CDR3: CASSLGQYGNQPQHF
J: TRBJ1-1; length: 13; V: TRBV5-1; D: NA; size: NA; DNA: TGTGCCAGCAGCTTGAAGAAGGGCACTGAAGCTTTCTTT; CDR3: CASSLKKGTEAFF
J: TRBJ2-7; length: 13; V: TRBV6-5; D: NA; size: few; DNA: TGTGCCAGCAGGCCGGGCCCTACCTACGAGCAGTACTTC; CDR3: CASRPGPTYEQYF
J: TRBJ1-4; length: 15; V: TRBV11-3; D: NA; size: NA; DNA: TGTGCCAGCAGCTTTCGGGGCGCGGCTAATGAAAAACTGTTTTTT; CDR3: CASSFRGAANEKLFF
J: TRBJ2-1; length: 15; V: TRBV27; D: TRBD2; size: few; DNA: TGTGCCAGCAGTTTTCGGGGGGGTATCTACAATGAGCAGTTCTTC; CDR3: CASSFRGGIYNEQFF
J: TRBJ2-6; length: 15; V: TRBV19; D: NA; size: medium-sized; DNA: TGTGCCAGTAGTGGGGGTGGCTCTGGGGCCAACGTCCTGACTTTC; CDR3: CASSGGGSGANVLTF
J: TRBJ2-3; length: 15; V: TRBV5-1; D: NA; size: NA; DNA: TGCGCCAGCAGCTTGGTTAGCGGTAGCACAGATACGCAGTATTTT; CDR3: CASSLVSGSTDTQYF
J: TRBJ2-3; length: 13; V: TRBV10-3; D: NA; size: few; DNA: TGTGCCATCAGTGAGACCCGGACAGATACGCAGTATTTT; CDR3: CAISETRTDTQYF
J: TRBJ2-2; length: 18; V: TRBV5-1; D: TRBD2; size: NA; DNA: TGCGCCAGCAGCTTGGCGGGACTAGCGGCCGCGAACACCGGGGAGCTGTTTTTT; CDR3: CASSLAGLAAANTGELFF
J: TRBJ2-3; length: 15; V: TRBV27; D: TRBD1; size: NA; DNA: TGTGCCAGCAGTCCCTCCGGGACAGAAGAAGATACGCAGTATTTT; CDR3: CASSPSGTEEDTQYF
J: TRBJ1-2; length: 12; V: TRBV24-1; D: TRBD1; size: NA; DNA: TGTGCCTCCCCAGACAGGGGTAGAGGCTACACCTTC; CDR3: CASPDRGRGYTF
J: TRBJ2-3; length: 15; V: TRBV29-1; D: TRBD2; size: medium-sized; DNA: TGCAGCGTTGATAGGCGGGAGGGAGGAACAGATACGCAGTATTTT; CDR3: CSVDRREGGTDTQYF
J: TRBJ2-7; length: 16; V: TRBV11-3; D: TRBD2; size: NA; DNA: TGTGCCAGCAGCTTGAAACTAGCGGGGGCGGGTTCCGAGCAGTACTTC; CDR3: CASSLKLAGAGSEQYF
J: TRBJ2-4; length: 14; V: TRBV5-4; D: NA; size: few; DNA: TGTGCCAGCAGCGGAGACAGACGGAAAAACATTCAGTACTTC; CDR3: CASSGDRRKNIQYF
J: TRBJ1-5; length: 15; V: TRBV29-1; D: NA; size: medium-sized; DNA: TGCAGCGTTCGGAGTAAGGACAGACACAATCAGCCCCAGCATTTT; CDR3: CSVRSKDRHNQPQHF
J: TRBJ2-2; length: 14; V: TRBV6-1; D: NA; size: NA; DNA: TGTGCCAGCAAAGATGAGGGAACGGTCGGGGAGCTGTTTTTT; CDR3: CASKDEGTVGELFF
J: TRBJ1-5; length: 15; V: TRBV27; D: NA; size: NA; DNA: TGTGCCAGCATGGGAAGGAGAGGGGGCAATCAGCCCCAGCATTTT; CDR3: CASMGRRGGNQPQHF
J: TRBJ1-1; length: 14; V: TRBV6-1; D: NA; size: NA; DNA: TGTGCCAGCAACCCAACCATACGGGTCACTGAAGCTTTCTTT; CDR3: CASNPTIRVTEAFF
J: TRBJ1-4; length: 13; V: TRBV5-6; D: NA; size: NA; DNA: TGTGCCAGCAGCTTCGACTCTAATGAAAAACTGTTTTTT; CDR3: CASSFDSNEKLFF
J: TRBJ2-1; length: 13; V: TRBV12-3/TRBV12-4; D: NA; size: few; DNA: TGTGCCAGCAGTTTCTACTCCCCCAATGAGCAGTTCTTC; CDR3: CASSFYSPNEQFF
J: TRBJ2-7; length: 13; V: TRBV19; D: NA; size: NA; DNA: TGTGCCAGTAGCACCCAAGGAGCCGGCGAGCAGTACTTC; CDR3: CASSTQGAGEQYF
J: TRBJ2-2; length: 16; V: TRBV6-5; D: NA; size: NA; DNA: TGTGCCAGCAGCACGGACGCGGAGGGGAACACCGGGGAGCTGTTTTTT; CDR3: CASSTDAEGNTGELFF
J: TRBJ1-3; length: 15; V: TRBV15; D: TRBD1; size: NA; DNA: TGTGCCACCAGCAGCGGACAGGGCTTGGGAAACACCATATATTTT; CDR3: CATSSGQGLGNTIYF
J: TRBJ2-5; length: 19; V: TRBV5-6; D: TRBD1; size: few; DNA: TGTGCCAGATTGCCCGGCCCCGGGACAGGGGAGGGTTGGGCAGAGACCCAGTACTTC; CDR3: CARLPGPGTGEGWAETQYF
J: TRBJ2-2; length: 16; V: TRBV15; D: TRBD2; size: few; DNA: TGTGCCACCAGCAGAGGACTAGCGGGCCCCACCGGGGAGCTGTTTTTT; CDR3: CATSRGLAGPTGELFF
J: TRBJ2-1; length: 12; V: TRBV12-3/TRBV12-4; D: NA; size: NA; DNA: TGTGCCAGCAGTTTCGGAGGGGTCGAGCAGTTCTTC; CDR3: CASSFGGVEQFF
J: TRBJ1-4; length: 16; V: TRBV6-5; D: TRBD1; size: NA; DNA: TGTGCCAGCAGTTACCCCCAGGGGGCTGGGAATGAAAAACTGTTTTTT; CDR3: CASSYPQGAGNEKLFF
J: TRBJ2-3; length: 17; V: TRBV11-3; D: NA; size: medium-sized; DNA: TGTGCCAGCAGCTTATCATGGGTGGGCAGGGACAAGGATACGCAGTATTTT; CDR3: CASSLSWVGRDKDTQYF
J: TRBJ1-5; length: 15; V: TRBV6-9; D: TRBD1; size: NA; DNA: TGTGCCAGCAGACCCGACAGGGGACGCAATCAGCCCCAGCATTTT; CDR3: CASRPDRGRNQPQHF
J: TRBJ2-7; length: 14; V: TRBV6-5; D: NA; size: few; DNA: TGTGCCAGCAGCCTAAACGGGAATACCTACGAGCAGTACTTC; CDR3: CASSLNGNTYEQYF
J: TRBJ2-7; length: 15; V: TRBV5-8; D: TRBD1; size: NA; DNA: TGTGCCAGCAGCCCACGACAGGGGACCTCCTACGAGCAGTACTTC; CDR3: CASSPRQGTSYEQYF
J: TRBJ1-2; length: 13; V: TRBV12-3/TRBV12-4; D: NA; size: NA; DNA: TGTGCCAGCAGGCGACAGCTTAACTATGGCTACACCTTC; CDR3: CASRRQLNYGYTF
J: TRBJ1-5; length: 15; V: TRBV11-3; D: NA; size: NA; DNA: TGTGCCAGCAGCCTCGGTGGGATTAGCAATCAGCCCCAGCATTTT; CDR3: CASSLGGISNQPQHF
J: TRBJ2-2; length: 12; V: TRBV29-1; D: NA; size: medium-sized; DNA: TGCAGCGTTGGGGAGCTCACCGGGGAGCTGTTTTTT; CDR3: CSVGELTGELFF
J: TRBJ2-1; length: 14; V: TRBV19; D: NA; size: NA; DNA: TGTGCCAGTAGTATTGGGGGGCAGGAACCCGAGCAGTTCTTC; CDR3: CASSIGGQEPEQFF
J: TRBJ1-2; length: 13; V: TRBV30; D: NA; size: NA; DNA: TGTGCCTGGAGTGTACAGGTTGCGGGTGGCTACACCTTC; CDR3: CAWSVQVAGGYTF
J: TRBJ2-1; length: 16; V: TRBV6-1; D: TRBD2; size: few; DNA: TGTGCCAGCAGTCTCAGCGGGAGTGCCAACTACAATGAGCAGTTCTTC; CDR3: CASSLSGSANYNEQFF
J: TRBJ2-3; length: 15; V: TRBV6-4; D: NA; size: NA; DNA: TGTGCCAGCAGTGAAAAGAGTGGAGACACAGATACGCAGTATTTT; CDR3: CASSEKSGDTDTQYF
J: TRBJ2-3; length: 15; V: TRBV5-6; D: NA; size: NA; DNA: TGTGCCAGCAAAATTTCGACTACTCTCACAGATACGCAGTATTTT; CDR3: CASKISTTLTDTQYF
J: TRBJ1-1; length: 11; V: TRBV6-6; D: NA; size: NA; DNA: TGTGCCAGCAGCCCCGACAGGGAAGCTTTCTTT; CDR3: CASSPDREAFF
J: TRBJ2-1; length: 15; V: TRBV15; D: NA; size: NA; DNA: TGTGCCACCAGCCTCTCACGCGGCTCCTACAATGAGCAGTTCTTC; CDR3: CATSLSRGSYNEQFF
J: TRBJ2-2; length: 14; V: TRBV30; D: NA; size: NA; DNA: TGTGCCTGGGCCGGAGAAAGCGGCACCGGGGAGCTGTTTTTT; CDR3: CAWAGESGTGELFF
J: TRBJ1-2; length: 14; V: TRBV7-2; D: NA; size: few; DNA: TGTGCCAGCAGCTTAGGGTCAGCTAACTATGGCTACACCTTC; CDR3: CASSLGSANYGYTF
J: TRBJ1-4; length: 14; V: TRBV6-6; D: TRBD1; size: NA; DNA: TGTGCCAGCAGGTACCGGGGACAGAATGAAAAACTGTTTTTT; CDR3: CASRYRGQNEKLFF
J: TRBJ2-1; length: 14; V: TRBV11-3; D: NA; size: medium-sized; DNA: TGTGCCAGCATGTCGAGGGCTACAATGAATGAGCAGTTCTTC; CDR3: CASMSRATMNEQFF
J: TRBJ2-1; length: 14; V: TRBV5-1; D: TRBD1; size: NA; DNA: TGCGCCAGCAGCCTTCAGACAGGGGACAATGAGCAGTTCTTC; CDR3: CASSLQTGDNEQFF